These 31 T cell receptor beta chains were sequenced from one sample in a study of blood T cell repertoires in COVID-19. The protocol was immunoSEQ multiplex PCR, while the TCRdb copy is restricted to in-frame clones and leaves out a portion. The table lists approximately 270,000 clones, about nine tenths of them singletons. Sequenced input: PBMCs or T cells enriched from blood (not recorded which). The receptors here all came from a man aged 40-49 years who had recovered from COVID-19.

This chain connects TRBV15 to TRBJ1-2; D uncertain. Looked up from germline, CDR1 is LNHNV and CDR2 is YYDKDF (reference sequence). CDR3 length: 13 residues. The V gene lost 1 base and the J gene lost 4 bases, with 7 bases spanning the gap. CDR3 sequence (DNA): TGTGCCACCAGCAGAGTCCAGTTCTATGGCTACACCTTC. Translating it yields CATSRVQFYGYTF.

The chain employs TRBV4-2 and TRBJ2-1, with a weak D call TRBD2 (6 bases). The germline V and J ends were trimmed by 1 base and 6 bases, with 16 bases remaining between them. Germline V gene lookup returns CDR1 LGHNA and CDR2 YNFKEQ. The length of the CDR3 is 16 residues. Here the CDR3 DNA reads TGTGCCAGCAGCCAAGGTACGGGGGAGTGGGTCAATGAGCAGTTCTTC. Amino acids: CASSQGTGEWVNEQFF.

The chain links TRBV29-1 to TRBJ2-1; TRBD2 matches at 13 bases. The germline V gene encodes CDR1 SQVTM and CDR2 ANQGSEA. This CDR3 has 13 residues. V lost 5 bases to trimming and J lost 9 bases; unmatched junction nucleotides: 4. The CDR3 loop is CSVTSGGAGEQFF. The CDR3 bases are TGCAGCGTTACTAGCGGGGGGGCGGGTGAGCAGTTCTTC.

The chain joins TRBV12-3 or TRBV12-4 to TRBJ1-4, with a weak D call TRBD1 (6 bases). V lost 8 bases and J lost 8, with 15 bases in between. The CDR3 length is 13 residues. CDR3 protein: CASFRTVGEKLFF. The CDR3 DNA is TGTGCCAGCTTCCGGACAGTCGGGGAAAAACTGTTTTTT.

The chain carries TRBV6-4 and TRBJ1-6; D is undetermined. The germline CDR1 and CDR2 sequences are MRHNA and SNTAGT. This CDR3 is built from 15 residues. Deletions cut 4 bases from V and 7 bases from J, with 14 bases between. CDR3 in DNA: TGTGCCAGCAGTGCCGGGTCGTTAGGAAATTCACCCCTCCACTTT. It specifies CASSAGSLGNSPLHF.

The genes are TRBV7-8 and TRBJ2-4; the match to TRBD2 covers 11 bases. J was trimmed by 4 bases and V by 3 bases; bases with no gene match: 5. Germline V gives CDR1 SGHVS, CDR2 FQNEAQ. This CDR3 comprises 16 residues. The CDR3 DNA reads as TGTGCCAGCAGCTTTACTAGCGGGGGAGATAAAAACATTCAGTACTTC. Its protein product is CASSFTSGGDKNIQYF.

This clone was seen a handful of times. CDR3 nucleotide sequence: TGTGCCAGCAGCTTAGAAGCCGCCCTAGCGGGGAGCACAGATACGCAGTATTTT. Residues: CASSLEAALAGSTDTQYF. The chain combines TRBV11-2 with TRBJ2-3; 9 bases line up with TRBD2. The CDR3 has 18 residues. Germline V gene data show CDR1 as SGHAT and CDR2 as FQNNGV. With V trimmed by 0 bases and J by 0 bases, 7 bases remained unmatched.

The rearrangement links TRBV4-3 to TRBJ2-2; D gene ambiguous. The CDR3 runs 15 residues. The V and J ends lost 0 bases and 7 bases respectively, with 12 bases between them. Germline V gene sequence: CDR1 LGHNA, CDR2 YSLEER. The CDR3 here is CASSQEKVAGGELFF. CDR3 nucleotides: TGCGCCAGCAGCCAAGAGAAAGTGGCTGGCGGGGAGCTGTTTTTT.

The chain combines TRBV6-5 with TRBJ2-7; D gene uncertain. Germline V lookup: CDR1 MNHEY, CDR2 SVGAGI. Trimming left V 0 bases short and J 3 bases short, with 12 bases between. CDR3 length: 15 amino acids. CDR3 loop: CASSYSSPGYYEQYF. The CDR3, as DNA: TGTGCCAGCAGTTACTCGTCCCCAGGATACTACGAGCAGTACTTC.

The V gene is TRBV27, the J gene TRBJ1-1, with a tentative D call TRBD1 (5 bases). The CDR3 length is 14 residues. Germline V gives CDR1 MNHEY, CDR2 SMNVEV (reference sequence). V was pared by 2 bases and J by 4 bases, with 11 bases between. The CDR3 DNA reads TGTGCCAGCAGTTTACAGGGCTTATTCACTGAAGCTTTCTTT. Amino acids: CASSLQGLFTEAFF.

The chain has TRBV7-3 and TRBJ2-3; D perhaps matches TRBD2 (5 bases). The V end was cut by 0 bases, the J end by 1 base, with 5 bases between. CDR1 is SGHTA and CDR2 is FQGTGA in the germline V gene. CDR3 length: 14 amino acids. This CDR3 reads CASSLTGGTDTQYF. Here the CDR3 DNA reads TGTGCCAGCAGCTTAACCGGGGGCACAGATACGCAGTATTTT.

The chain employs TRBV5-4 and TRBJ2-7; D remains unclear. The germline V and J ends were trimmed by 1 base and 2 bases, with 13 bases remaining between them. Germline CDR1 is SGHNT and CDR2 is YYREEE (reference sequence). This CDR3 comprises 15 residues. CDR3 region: CASSLSVNMAYEQYF. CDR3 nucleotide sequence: TGTGCCAGCAGCTTGTCAGTAAACATGGCCTACGAGCAGTACTTC. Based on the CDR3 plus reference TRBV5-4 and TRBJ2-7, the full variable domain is ETGVTQSPTHLIKTRGQQVTLRCSSQSGHNTVSWYQQALGQGPQFIFQYYREEENGRGNFPPRFSGLQFPNYSSELNVNALELDDSALYLCASSLSVNMAYEQYFGPGTRLTVT.

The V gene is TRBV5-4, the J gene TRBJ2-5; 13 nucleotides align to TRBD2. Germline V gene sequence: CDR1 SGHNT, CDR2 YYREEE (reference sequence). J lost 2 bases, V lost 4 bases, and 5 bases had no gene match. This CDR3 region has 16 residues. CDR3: CASSHGLAGAQETQYF. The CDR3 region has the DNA TGTGCCAGCAGCCACGGACTAGCGGGAGCACAAGAGACCCAGTACTTC. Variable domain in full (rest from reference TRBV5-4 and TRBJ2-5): ETGVTQSPTHLIKTRGQQVTLRCSSQSGHNTVSWYQQALGQGPQFIFQYYREEENGRGNFPPRFSGLQFPNYSSELNVNALELDDSALYLCASSHGLAGAQETQYFGPGTRLLVL.

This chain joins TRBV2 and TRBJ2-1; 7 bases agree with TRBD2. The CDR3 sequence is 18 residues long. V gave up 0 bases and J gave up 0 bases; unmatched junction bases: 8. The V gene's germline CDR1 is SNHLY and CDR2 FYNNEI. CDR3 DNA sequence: TGTGCCAGCAGTGAAGCCGTGGGAGGGTTGAGCTCCTACAATGAGCAGTTCTTC. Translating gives CASSEAVGGLSSYNEQFF. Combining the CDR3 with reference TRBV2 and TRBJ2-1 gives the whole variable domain EPEVTQTPSHQVTQMGQEVILRCVPISNHLYFYWYRQILGQKVEFLVSFYNNEISEKSEIFDDQFSVERPDGSNFTLKIRSTKLEDSAMYFCASSEAVGGLSSYNEQFFGPGTRLTVL.

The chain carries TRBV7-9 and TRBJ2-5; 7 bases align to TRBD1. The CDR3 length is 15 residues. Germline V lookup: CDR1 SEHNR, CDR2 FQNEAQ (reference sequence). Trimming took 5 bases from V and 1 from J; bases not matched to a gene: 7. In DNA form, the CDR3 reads TGTGCCAGCAGCCGAATTGGGACAGCCCAAGAGACCCAGTACTTC. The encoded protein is CASSRIGTAQETQYF.

The CDR3 reads CASSQGLAGVRSYNEQFF. The CDR3 DNA is TGTGCCAGCAGCCAGGGACTAGCGGGAGTTAGATCCTACAATGAGCAGTTCTTC. J is TRBJ2-1 and V is TRBV5-4; 14 bases match TRBD2. Germline V gene data show CDR1 as SGHNT and CDR2 as YYREEE (reference sequence). Trimming took 4 bases from V and 1 from J; bases not matched to a gene: 7. The CDR3 covers 18 residues.

The CDR3 protein is CAVPGNSRTPSTDTQYF. CDR3 coding DNA: TGTGCCGTTCCAGGAAACAGTCGAACTCCTAGCACAGATACGCAGTATTTT. V and J are TRBV28 and TRBJ2-3; D not certain. The CDR3 length is 17 residues. Trimming removed 11 bases from V and 0 bases from J, with 24 bases in between. Germline CDR1 and CDR2: MDHEN and SYDVKM.

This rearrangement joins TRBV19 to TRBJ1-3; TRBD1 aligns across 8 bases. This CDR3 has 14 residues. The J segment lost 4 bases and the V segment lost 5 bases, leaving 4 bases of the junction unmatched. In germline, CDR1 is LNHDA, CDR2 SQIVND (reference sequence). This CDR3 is CASSFGTGGNTIYF. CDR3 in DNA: TGTGCCAGTAGTTTTGGGACAGGCGGAAACACCATATATTTT.

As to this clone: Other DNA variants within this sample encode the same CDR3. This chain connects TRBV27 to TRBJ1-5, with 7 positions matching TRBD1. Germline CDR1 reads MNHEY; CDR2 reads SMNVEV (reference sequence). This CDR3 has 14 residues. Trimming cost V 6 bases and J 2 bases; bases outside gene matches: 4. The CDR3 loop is CASSPGTGNQPQHF. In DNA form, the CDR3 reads TGTGCCAGCAGCCCCGGGACAGGCAATCAGCCCCAGCATTTT.

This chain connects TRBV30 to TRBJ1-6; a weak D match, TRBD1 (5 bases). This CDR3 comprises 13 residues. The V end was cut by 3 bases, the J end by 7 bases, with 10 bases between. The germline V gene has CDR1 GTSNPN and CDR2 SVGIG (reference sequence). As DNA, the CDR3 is TGTGCCTGGAGGGGGCGGGACAATTCACCCCTCCACTTT. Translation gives CAWRGRDNSPLHF.

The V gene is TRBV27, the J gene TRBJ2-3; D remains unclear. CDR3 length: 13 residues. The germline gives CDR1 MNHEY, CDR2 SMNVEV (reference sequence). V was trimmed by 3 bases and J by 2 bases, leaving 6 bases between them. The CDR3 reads CASSFPTTDTQYF. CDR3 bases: TGTGCCAGCAGTTTCCCTACCACAGATACGCAGTATTTT.

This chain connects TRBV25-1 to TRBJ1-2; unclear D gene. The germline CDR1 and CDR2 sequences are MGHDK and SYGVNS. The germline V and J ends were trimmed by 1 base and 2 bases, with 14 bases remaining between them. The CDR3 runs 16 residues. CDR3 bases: TGTGCCAGCAGTGAATCGTTTGGGCAGATAAACTATGGCTACACCTTC. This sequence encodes CASSESFGQINYGYTF.

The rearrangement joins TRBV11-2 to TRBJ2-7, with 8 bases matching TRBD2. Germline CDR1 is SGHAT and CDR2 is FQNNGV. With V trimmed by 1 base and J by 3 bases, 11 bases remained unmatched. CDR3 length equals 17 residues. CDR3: CASSLVYSGLAFYEQYF. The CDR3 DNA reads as TGTGCCAGCAGCTTAGTTTATTCAGGACTAGCCTTCTACGAGCAGTACTTC.

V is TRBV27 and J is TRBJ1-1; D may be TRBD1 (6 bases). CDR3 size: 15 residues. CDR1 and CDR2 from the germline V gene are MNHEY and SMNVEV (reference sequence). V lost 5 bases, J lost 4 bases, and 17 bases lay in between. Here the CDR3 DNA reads TGTGCCAGCAGTCCCTACCTCACAGGGTCCACTGAAGCTTTCTTT. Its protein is CASSPYLTGSTEAFF.

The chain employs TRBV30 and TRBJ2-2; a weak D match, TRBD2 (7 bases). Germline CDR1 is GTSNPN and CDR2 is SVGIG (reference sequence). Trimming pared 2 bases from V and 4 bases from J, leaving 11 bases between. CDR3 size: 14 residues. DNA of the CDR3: TGTGCCTGGAGTAAGGGGGGGTTCACCGGGGAGCTGTTTTTT. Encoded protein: CAWSKGGFTGELFF.

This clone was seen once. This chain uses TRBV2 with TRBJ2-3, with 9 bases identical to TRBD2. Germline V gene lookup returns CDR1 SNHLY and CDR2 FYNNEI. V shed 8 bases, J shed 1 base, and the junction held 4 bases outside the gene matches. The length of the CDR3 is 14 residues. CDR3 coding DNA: TGTGCCAGCCGACTAGCGGAGGGCACAGATACGCAGTATTTT. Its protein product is CASRLAEGTDTQYF.

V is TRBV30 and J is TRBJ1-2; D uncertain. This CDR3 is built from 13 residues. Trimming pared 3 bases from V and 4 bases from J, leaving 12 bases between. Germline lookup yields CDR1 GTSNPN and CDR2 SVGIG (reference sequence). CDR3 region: CAWSAGRSYGYTF. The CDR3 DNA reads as TGTGCCTGGAGCGCGGGCCGATCCTATGGCTACACCTTC.

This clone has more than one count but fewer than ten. In DNA, the CDR3 is TGTGCCAGCAGTTACGACCGGGACAGGACTGAAGCTTTCTTT. Translating it yields CASSYDRDRTEAFF. This chain uses TRBV6-2 or TRBV6-3 with TRBJ1-1; 8 nucleotides line up with TRBD1. Losses at the gene ends were 2 bases for V and 5 bases for J; bases not matched to a gene: 4. The germline CDR1 and CDR2 sequences are MNHEY and SVGEGT. The CDR3 is 14 residues long.

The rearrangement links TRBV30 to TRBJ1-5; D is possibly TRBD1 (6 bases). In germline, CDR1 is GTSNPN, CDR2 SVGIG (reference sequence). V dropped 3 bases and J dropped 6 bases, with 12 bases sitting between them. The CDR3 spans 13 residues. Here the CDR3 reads CAWSHREGQPQHF. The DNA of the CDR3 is TGTGCCTGGAGCCACAGGGAGGGTCAGCCCCAGCATTTT.

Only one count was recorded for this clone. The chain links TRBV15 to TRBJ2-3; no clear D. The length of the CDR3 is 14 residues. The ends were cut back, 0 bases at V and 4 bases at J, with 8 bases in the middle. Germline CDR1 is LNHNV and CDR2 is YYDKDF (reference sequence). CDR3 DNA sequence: TGTGCCACCAGCAGAGATCCGTCGGCAGATACGCAGTATTTT. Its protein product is CATSRDPSADTQYF.

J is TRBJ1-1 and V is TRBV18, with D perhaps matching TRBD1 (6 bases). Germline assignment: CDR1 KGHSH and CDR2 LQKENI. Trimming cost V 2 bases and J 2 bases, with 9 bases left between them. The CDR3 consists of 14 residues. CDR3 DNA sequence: TGTGCCAGCTCACCAGACAGGTACAACACTGAAGCTTTCTTT. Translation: CASSPDRYNTEAFF.